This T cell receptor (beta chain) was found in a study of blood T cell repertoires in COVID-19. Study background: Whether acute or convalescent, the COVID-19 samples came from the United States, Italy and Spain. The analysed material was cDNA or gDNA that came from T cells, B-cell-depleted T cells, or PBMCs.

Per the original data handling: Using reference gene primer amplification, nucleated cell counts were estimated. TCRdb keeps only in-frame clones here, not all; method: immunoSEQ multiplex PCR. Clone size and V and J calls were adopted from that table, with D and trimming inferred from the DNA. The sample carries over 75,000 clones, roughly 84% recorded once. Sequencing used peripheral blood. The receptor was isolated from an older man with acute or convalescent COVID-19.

In nucleotides, the CDR3 is TGTGCCAGCAGCCTCAGGGAAAACACTGAAGCTTTCTTT. This encodes CASSLRENTEAFF. J is TRBJ1-1 and V is TRBV7-9; the D gene is possibly TRBD1 (5 bases). This CDR3 comprises 13 residues. The germline CDR1 and CDR2 sequences are SEHNR and FQNEAQ (reference sequence). Deletions cut 5 bases from V and 2 bases from J, with 9 bases between. Together with reference TRBV7-9 and TRBJ1-1, the CDR3 gives the full variable domain: DTGVSQNPRHKITKRGQNVTFRCDPISEHNRLYWYRQTLGQGPEFLTYFQNEAQLEKSRLLSDRFSAERPKGSFSTLEIQRTEQGDSAMYLCASSLRENTEAFFGQGTRLTVV.